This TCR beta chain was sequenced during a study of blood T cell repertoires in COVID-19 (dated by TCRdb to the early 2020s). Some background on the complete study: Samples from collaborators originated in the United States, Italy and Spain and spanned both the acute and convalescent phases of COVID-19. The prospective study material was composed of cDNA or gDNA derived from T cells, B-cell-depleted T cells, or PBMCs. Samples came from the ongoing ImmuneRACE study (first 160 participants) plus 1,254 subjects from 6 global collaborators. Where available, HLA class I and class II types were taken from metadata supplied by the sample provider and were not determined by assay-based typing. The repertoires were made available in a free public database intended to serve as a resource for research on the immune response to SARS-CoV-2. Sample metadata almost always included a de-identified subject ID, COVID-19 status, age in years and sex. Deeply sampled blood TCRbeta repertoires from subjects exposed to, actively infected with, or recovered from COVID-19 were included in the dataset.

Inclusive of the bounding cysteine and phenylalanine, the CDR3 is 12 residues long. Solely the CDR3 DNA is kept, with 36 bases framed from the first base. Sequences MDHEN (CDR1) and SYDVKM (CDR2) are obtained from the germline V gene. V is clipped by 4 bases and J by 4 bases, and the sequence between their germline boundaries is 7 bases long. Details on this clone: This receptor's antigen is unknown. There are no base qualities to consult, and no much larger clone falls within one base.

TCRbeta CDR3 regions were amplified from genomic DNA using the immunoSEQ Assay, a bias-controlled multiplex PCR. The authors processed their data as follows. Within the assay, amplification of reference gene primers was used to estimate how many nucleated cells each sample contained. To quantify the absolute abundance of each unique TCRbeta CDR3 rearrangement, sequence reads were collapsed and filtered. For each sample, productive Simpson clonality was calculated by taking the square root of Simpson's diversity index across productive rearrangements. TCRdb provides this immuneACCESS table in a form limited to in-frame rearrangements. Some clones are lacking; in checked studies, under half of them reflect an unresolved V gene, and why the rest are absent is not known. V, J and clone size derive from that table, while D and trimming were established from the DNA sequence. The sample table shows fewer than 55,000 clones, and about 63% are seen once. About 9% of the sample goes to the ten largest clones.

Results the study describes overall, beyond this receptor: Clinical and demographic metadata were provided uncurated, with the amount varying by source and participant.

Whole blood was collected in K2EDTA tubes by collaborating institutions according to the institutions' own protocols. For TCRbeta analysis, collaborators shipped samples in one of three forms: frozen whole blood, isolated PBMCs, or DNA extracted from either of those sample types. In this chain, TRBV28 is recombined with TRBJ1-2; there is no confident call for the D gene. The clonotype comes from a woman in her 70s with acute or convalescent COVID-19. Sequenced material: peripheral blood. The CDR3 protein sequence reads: CASSSPLYGYTF. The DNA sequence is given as TGTGCCAGCAGTTCCCCCCTCTATGGCTACACCTTC.